The clone carrying this T cell receptor (beta chain) was observed a single time. Its antigen is unidentified. This CDR3 has 11 residues. V lost 5 bases, J lost 3 bases, and 4 bases lay in between. Germline assignment: CDR1 LGHNT and CDR2 FRNRAP. This entry is derived from a study of cytotoxic CD8 clonotypes in ibrutinib-treated CLL. Findings and caveats of the study: Public clonotypes proved infrequent, and on treatment they shrank or remained steady. The clonality went up when patients responded to ibrutinib and dropped back toward baseline at progression. The study found baseline clonality above age-matched healthy donors, tracking circulating CD8+ T-cell counts.

Using immunoSEQ multiplex PCR, the repertoire was profiled, and TCRdb retains in-frame clones only, with some absent. The sample comprises about 200,000 clones, 79% of which are singletons, and about 10% rests with the top ten. The source was PBMCs, collected after 12 months of ibrutinib treatment. The sequence came from a human donor with chronic lymphocytic leukemia. The chain has TRBV12-5 and TRBJ1-1; D not resolved. The CDR3 here is CASGRDTEAFF. Written as DNA, the CDR3 is TGTGCTAGTGGTCGGGACACTGAAGCTTTCTTT.